One and the same sample provided the 26 T cell receptor beta chains below, sequenced in a study of cytomegalovirus exposure and HLA in healthy donors (dated by TCRdb to about 2017). Libraries came from the immunoSEQ multiplex PCR assay. A mixture of 60 forward primers for TCR Vbeta segments and 13 reverse primers for TCR Jbeta segments was used in the multiplex PCR. In TCRdb, the immuneACCESS table is reduced to in-frame sequences with V and J assigned. These tables do not hold every clone; where another copy was compared, an unresolved V gene accounts for under half, and the others remain unexplained. This sample gives under 200,000 clones in total; approximately 78% of them show up just once. 11% to 15% of the sample rests with the top ten. The sequenced sample was PBMCs. The receptor source for this set is a woman in her thirties in good health and CMV-seropositive.

This CDR3 reads CASSLADRVTDTQYF. CDR3 bases: TGCGCCAGCAGCTTGGCGGACAGGGTGACAGATACGCAGTATTTT. J is TRBJ2-3 and V is TRBV5-1; 8 nucleotides match TRBD1. Germline V gene lookup returns CDR1 SGHRS and CDR2 YFSETQ. V lost 0 bases and J lost 3; bases outside the gene matches: 3. The CDR3 sequence is 15 residues long.

The chain carries TRBV29-1 and TRBJ2-1, with D maybe TRBD1 (5 bases). Trimming left V 7 bases short and J 8 bases short, with 24 bases between. From germline, CDR1 is SQVTM and CDR2 ANQGSEA. The CDR3 is 15 residues long. The CDR3 DNA sequence: TGCAGCGCCTCCAACAGCTTGACAGTGGCCTATGAGCAGTTCTTC. It translates to CSASNSLTVAYEQFF.

The table lists this clone with a few counts. The chain is built from TRBV29-1 and TRBJ2-2; 9 bases are shared with TRBD1. Trimming removed 7 bases from V and 4 bases from J; junction bases left unmatched: 7. CDR3 length equals 14 residues. The V gene's germline CDR1 is SQVTM and CDR2 ANQGSEA. CDR3 sequence (DNA): TGCAGCGCTCTCCGGGACAGGGTCACCGGGGAGCTGTTTTTT. This sequence encodes CSALRDRVTGELFF.

The CDR3 here is CASSQRGTEGYNEQFF. The CDR3, as DNA: TGTGCCAGCAGCCAAAGGGGGACAGAGGGCTACAATGAGCAGTTCTTC. The genes are TRBV28 and TRBJ2-1, with TRBD1 matching 7 bases. The CDR3 sequence is 16 residues long. V trimming: 6 bases; J trimming: 3 bases; junction bases outside the gene matches: 11. Germline CDR1 MDHEN, CDR2 SYDVKM.

The chain recombines TRBV15 with TRBJ2-7; 11 nucleotides match TRBD1. With 3 bases clipped from V and 4 bases from J, the junction kept 2 bases outside the gene matches. Looked up from germline, CDR1 is LNHNV and CDR2 is YYDKDF (reference sequence). This CDR3 region has 14 residues. CDR3 residues: CATSSRDRGYEQYF. CDR3 in DNA: TGTGCCACCAGCAGCCGGGACAGGGGGTACGAGCAGTACTTC.

The chain couples TRBV7-2 to TRBJ2-7, with a tentative D call TRBD1 (6 bases). CDR3 length: 15 residues. Trimming pared 5 bases from V and 2 bases from J, leaving 16 bases between. The germline CDR1 and CDR2 sequences are SGHTA and FQGNSA. For the CDR3, the DNA is TGTGCCAGCAGCCTCGTCCCCAGGGGCACCTACGAGCAGTACTTC. Protein product: CASSLVPRGTYEQYF.

The chain employs TRBV11-1 and TRBJ1-1, with D possibly TRBD1 on 6 matching bases. Germline V gives CDR1 SGHAT, CDR2 FQDESV (reference sequence). V lost 4 bases and J 0 bases, leaving 9 bases between the germline ends. This CDR3 spans 14 amino acids. CDR3 nucleotide sequence: TGTGCCAGCAGCTCCAGGGGTATGAACACTGAAGCTTTCTTT. The encoded protein is CASSSRGMNTEAFF. The full variable domain, in which reference TRBV11-1 and TRBJ1-1 provide the parts outside the CDR3, is EAEVAQSPRYKITEKSQAVAFWCDPISGHATLYWYRQILGQGPELLVQFQDESVVDDSQLPKDRFSAERLKGVDSTLKIQPAELGDSAMYLCASSSRGMNTEAFFGQGTRLTVV.

This clone was recorded only once. The rearrangement uses TRBV7-8 and TRBJ2-1; 9 nucleotides line up with TRBD1. The CDR3 is 16 amino acids. Unmatched junction bases numbered 11, after V lost 4 bases and J lost 7 bases. Per the germline V gene, CDR1 is SGHVS and CDR2 is FQNEAQ. The CDR3 region is CASSSHRDRVDNEQFF. The CDR3, as DNA: TGTGCCAGCAGCTCACACCGGGACAGGGTGGATAATGAGCAGTTCTTC.

This chain connects TRBV5-1 to TRBJ1-3; D not resolved. The V gene's germline CDR1 is SGHRS and CDR2 YFSETQ. The CDR3 is made up of 17 amino acids. V was pared by 1 base and J by 2 bases, with 16 bases between. This CDR3 reads CASSLWPTRGTGNTIYF. CDR3 in DNA: TGCGCCAGCAGCTTGTGGCCGACGAGAGGGACTGGAAACACCATATATTTT.

This rearrangement joins TRBV11-2 to TRBJ2-7, with D possibly matching TRBD1 (5 bases). This CDR3 contains 15 residues. The germline V gene encodes CDR1 SGHAT and CDR2 FQNNGV. The germline V and J ends were trimmed by 1 base and 2 bases, with 12 bases remaining between them. DNA for the CDR3: TGTGCCAGCAGCTTAGGACTTCCGACAGCCTACGAGCAGTACTTC. Protein product: CASSLGLPTAYEQYF. Full variable domain (missing parts from reference TRBV11-2 and TRBJ2-7): EAGVAQSPRYKIIEKRQSVAFWCNPISGHATLYWYQQILGQGPKLLIQFQNNGVVDDSQLPKDRFSAERLKGVDSTLKIQPAKLEDSAVYLCASSLGLPTAYEQYFGPGTRLTVT.

The gene calls are TRBV4-3 and TRBJ1-1, with a weak D call TRBD1 (6 bases). Germline V lookup: CDR1 LGHNA, CDR2 YSLEER. There are 13 residues in the CDR3. V lost 4 bases, J lost 5 bases, and 11 bases lay in between. CDR3 loop: CASSRAQGTEAFF. DNA for the CDR3: TGCGCCAGCAGCCGGGCTCAGGGGACTGAAGCTTTCTTT.

The chain carries TRBV7-2 and TRBJ1-5, with unresolved D. The V end was cut by 1 base, the J end by 6 bases, with 10 bases between. Germline lookup yields CDR1 SGHTA and CDR2 FQGNSA. The CDR3 runs to 14 residues. CDR3 nucleotide sequence: TGTGCCAGCAGCTTAGGACAAGCAGGTCAGCCCCAGCATTTT. Its translation: CASSLGQAGQPQHF.

A single count supports this clone. The V gene is TRBV10-3, the J gene TRBJ2-7; D might be TRBD1 (6 bases). Germline CDR1 is ENHRY and CDR2 is SYGVKD. The germline V and J ends were trimmed by 3 bases and 4 bases, with 13 bases remaining between them. This CDR3 has 14 amino acids. CDR3 nucleotides: TGTGCCATCAGTGAACAGGGAGCCCTTTACGAGCAGTACTTC. This translates into CAISEQGALYEQYF.

V usage is TRBV5-1 and J usage is TRBJ2-5; unclear D gene. CDR3 length: 12 amino acids. The V gene lost 3 bases and the J gene lost 4 bases, with 7 bases spanning the gap. Germline CDR1 SGHRS, CDR2 YFSETQ. CDR3 region: CASSSPRETQYF. The CDR3 DNA sequence: TGCGCCAGCAGCTCGCCCAGAGAGACCCAGTACTTC.

V and J are TRBV7-2 and TRBJ2-7; possible D gene TRBD1, 6 bases. The V and J ends lost 0 bases and 5 bases respectively, with 8 bases between them. Germline V gives CDR1 SGHTA, CDR2 FQGNSA. The CDR3 extends over 13 amino acids. Written as DNA, the CDR3 is TGTGCCAGCAGCTTAGCCCGACAGGACGAGCAGTACTTC. Translated: CASSLARQDEQYF.

This clone was detected only a few times. The rearrangement links TRBV4-1 to TRBJ1-5; D is ambiguous. The CDR3 totals 15 residues. Germline lookup yields CDR1 MGHRA and CDR2 YSYEKL. Between the trimmed V and J ends, which lost 0 bases and 4 bases, there was a span of 10 bases. The CDR3 here is CASSQDSRVNQPQHF. CDR3 bases: TGCGCCAGCAGCCAAGATAGTAGAGTTAATCAGCCCCAGCATTTT.

This rearrangement joins TRBV2 to TRBJ2-5, with D perhaps TRBD1 (5 bases). The CDR3 contains 14 residues. Trimming left V 3 bases short and J 4 bases short, with 12 bases between. Germline loops: CDR1 SNHLY, CDR2 FYNNEI. The CDR3 DNA is TGTGCCAGCAGTGACCAGGGATCCCGAGAGACCCAGTACTTC. Protein product: CASSDQGSRETQYF.

This clone appeared a few times. The chain joins TRBV9 to TRBJ2-7, with 10 positions matching TRBD1. The CDR3 has 16 amino acids. With 4 bases clipped from V and 2 bases from J, the junction kept 9 bases outside the gene matches. CDR1 and CDR2 from the germline V gene are SGDLS and YYNGEE. The CDR3 protein is CASSFRQGAEPYEQYF. The CDR3 DNA is TGTGCCAGCAGCTTTAGACAGGGGGCAGAACCCTACGAGCAGTACTTC.

This clone appeared a few times. The chain carries TRBV30 and TRBJ2-7; possible D gene TRBD2, 5 bases. Trimming took 2 bases from V and 3 from J, leaving 14 bases between them. CDR3 size: 14 residues. Germline CDR1 reads GTSNPN; CDR2 reads SVGIG (reference sequence). The CDR3 sequence is CAWSTPRRDYEQYF. The CDR3 region has the DNA TGTGCCTGGAGTACCCCGAGACGGGACTACGAGCAGTACTTC.

V and J are TRBV30 and TRBJ1-1; D possibly corresponds to TRBD1 (6 bases). CDR1 and CDR2 (germline): GTSNPN, SVGIG (reference sequence). Trimming left V 5 bases short and J 0 bases short, with 19 bases between. The CDR3 has 16 residues. In nucleotides, the CDR3 is TGTGCCTGGTCAACCGACAGGATCTCCATGAACACTGAAGCTTTCTTT. It yields the protein CAWSTDRISMNTEAFF. Complete variable domain (other parts from reference TRBV30 and TRBJ1-1): SQTIHQWPATLVQPVGSPLSLECTVEGTSNPNLYWYRQAAGRGLQLLFYSVGIGQISSEVPQNLSASRPQDRQFILSSKKLLLSDSGFYLCAWSTDRISMNTEAFFGQGTRLTVV.

This clone was observed a handful of times. This chain links TRBV6-6 with TRBJ1-3; 8 bases are shared with TRBD1. In germline, CDR1 is MNHNY, CDR2 SVGAGI (reference sequence). V lost 6 bases to trimming and J lost 2 bases; unmatched junction nucleotides: 6. This CDR3 spans 15 amino acids. DNA for the CDR3: TGTGCCAGCAGCAAGGACAGGGAGGCTGGAAACACCATATATTTT. Its translation is CASSKDREAGNTIYF.

For this clone: Being one base from a much bigger clone, this may be a read error. Other DNA sequences within the sample encode an identical CDR3. The chain couples TRBV7-9 to TRBJ1-1; TRBD1 aligns across 9 bases. This CDR3 comprises 14 residues. CDR1 SEHNR and CDR2 FQNEAQ come from the germline V gene (reference sequence). The V gene end was trimmed by 3 bases and the J gene end by 1 base; junction bases not matched to a gene: 0. CDR3: CASSLGQGNTEAFF. The CDR3 DNA reads as TGTGCCAGCAGCTTGGGACAGGGGAACACTGAAGCTTTCTTT. The complete variable domain, with remaining parts taken from reference TRBV7-9 and TRBJ1-1, reads DTGVSQNPRHKITKRGQNVTFRCDPISEHNRLYWYRQTLGQGPEFLTYFQNEAQLEKSRLLSDRFSAERPKGSFSTLEIQRTEQGDSAMYLCASSLGQGNTEAFFGQGTRLTVV.

This clone was picked up one time. The gene calls are TRBV12-5 and TRBJ1-5, with no clear D. CDR1 and CDR2 (germline): LGHNT, FRNRAP. This CDR3 is 14 amino acids long. V was pared by 3 bases and J by 3 bases, with 9 bases between. In DNA, the CDR3 is TGTGCTAGTGGTTTCCTGGCCCCCAATCAGCCCCAGCATTTT. Residues: CASGFLAPNQPQHF.

This chain links TRBV18 with TRBJ1-3, with 7 bases fitting TRBD1. Germline V gene data show CDR1 as KGHSH and CDR2 as LQKENI. The CDR3 covers 15 residues. The trim removed 5 bases at V and 2 bases at J, leaving 6 bases unmatched. The CDR3 DNA reads TGTGCCAGCTCAGACGGGACAGCGGCTGGAAACACCATATATTTT. This sequence encodes CASSDGTAAGNTIYF.

V gene TRBV6-5 combines with J gene TRBJ2-3; D is perhaps TRBD1 (6 bases). Per the germline V gene, CDR1 is MNHEY and CDR2 is SVGAGI. V dropped 11 bases and J dropped 0 bases, with 15 bases sitting between them. The CDR3 length is 14 residues. The CDR3: CAAQQGPSTDTQYF. The DNA for the CDR3 is TGTGCCGCCCAGCAGGGGCCTAGCACAGATACGCAGTATTTT.

This clone came up a few times. V gene TRBV28 combines with J gene TRBJ2-7, with a weak D call TRBD2 (6 bases). Germline V gene lookup returns CDR1 MDHEN and CDR2 SYDVKM. Trimming shortened V by 5 bases and J by 1 base, and 9 bases separated the two germline ends. CDR3 size: 13 residues. The CDR3 reads CASSVSGSYEQYF. In DNA form, the CDR3 reads TGTGCCAGCAGTGTAAGCGGGTCCTACGAGCAGTACTTC.